Below, 7 T cell receptor beta chains from the same sample are listed, as sequenced in a study of cytomegalovirus exposure and HLA in healthy donors. Using immunoSEQ multiplex PCR, the repertoire was profiled, and TCRdb retains in-frame clones only, with some absent. The sample has about 160,000 clones, about 86% seen once. The sample taken for sequencing was PBMCs. These receptor sequences come from a woman under 30 in good health and CMV-seronegative.

The chain couples TRBV23-1 to TRBJ1-2; 10 bases fit TRBD1. TRBV23-1 is an ORF, with its function uncertain. J lost 4 bases, V lost 10 bases, and 6 bases had no gene match. The CDR3 sequence is 13 residues long. The CDR3 protein is CAIWTGGGYGYTF. CDR3 DNA sequence: TGCGCCATATGGACAGGGGGGGGCTATGGCTACACCTTC.

The J gene is TRBJ2-1, the V gene TRBV7-8; D gene ambiguous. Germline CDR1 reads SGHVS; CDR2 reads FQNEAQ. This CDR3 is 14 amino acids long. The ends were cut back, 5 bases at V and 4 bases at J, with 12 bases in the middle. The CDR3 loop reads CASSRPTTYNEQFF. The CDR3, as DNA: TGTGCCAGCAGCCGACCTACTACTTACAATGAGCAGTTCTTC.

The rearrangement links TRBV19 to TRBJ1-2; D might be TRBD1 (6 bases). V was pared by 0 bases and J by 2 bases, with 13 bases between. CDR3 length: 16 residues. Germline lookup yields CDR1 LNHDA and CDR2 SQIVND (reference sequence). CDR3 loop: CASSIEGPRGNYGYTF. The CDR3, as DNA: TGTGCCAGTAGTATAGAAGGCCCCAGGGGCAACTATGGCTACACCTTC.

The V and J genes are TRBV2 and TRBJ2-6, with TRBD1 matching 7 bases. Germline V gene sequence: CDR1 SNHLY, CDR2 FYNNEI. Germline trimming cut 4 bases from V and 2 bases from J; bases unmatched to any gene: 5. The CDR3 contains 16 residues. CDR3 region: CASSASRGPGANVLTF. DNA for the CDR3: TGTGCCAGCAGTGCCTCAAGGGGGCCTGGGGCCAACGTCCTGACTTTC.

The chain has TRBV9 and TRBJ1-2; 9 bases are a match to TRBD1. Trimming cost V 0 bases and J 14 bases; bases outside gene matches: 5. The CDR3 runs 12 residues. Germline V CDR1 and CDR2: SGDLS, YYNGEE. The CDR3 DNA sequence: TGTGCCAGCAGCGTAGCGGGACAGGGCAAAACCTTC. This codes for CASSVAGQGKTF.

As to this clone: The same CDR3 can be traced to other DNA sequences in this sample. This chain links TRBV30 with TRBJ1-2; 8 positions match TRBD1. CDR1 is GTSNPN and CDR2 is SVGIG in the germline V gene (reference sequence). This CDR3 is 12 amino acids long. The trim removed 3 bases at V and 4 bases at J, leaving 1 base unmatched. CDR3 in DNA: TGTGCCTGGAGCGGACAGGGCTATGGCTACACCTTC. Translated: CAWSGQGYGYTF.

The chain has TRBV11-1 and TRBJ2-7; 8 bases are shared with TRBD1. In germline, CDR1 is SGHAT, CDR2 FQDESV (reference sequence). The V gene end was trimmed by 5 bases and the J gene end by 5 bases; junction bases not matched to a gene: 8. The CDR3 spans 14 residues. CDR3 in amino acids: CASSGTGNHDEQYF. CDR3 bases: TGTGCCAGCAGCGGGACAGGTAATCACGACGAGCAGTACTTC.